This TCR beta chain was sequenced during a study of cytotoxic CD8 clonotypes in ibrutinib-treated CLL. Across the study: The study included 11 relapsed/refractory and more than 14 treatment-naive patients; about 17 had IGHV unmutated disease.

On this clone itself: Other DNA sequences from this sample encode an identical CDR3 as well.

Roughly 2 micrograms of genomic DNA from cryopreserved PBMCs went into TCR beta libraries. Deletions cut 2 bases from V and 5 bases from J, with 6 bases between. CDR1 MDHEN and CDR2 SYDVKM come from the germline V gene. There are 12 residues in the CDR3. Profiling relied on immunoSEQ multiplex PCR, and the TCRdb table lists in-frame clones only, not all of them. This table holds about 300,000 clones, more than 70% found once. The receptor was isolated from a human donor with chronic lymphocytic leukemia. This rearrangement joins TRBV28 to TRBJ2-5; D not certain. Source: PBMCs, taken at disease progression, from a patient treated with ibrutinib. The CDR3 loop is CASSLLGETQYF. CDR3 coding DNA: TGTGCCAGCAGTTTACTGGGGGAGACCCAGTACTTC.